The 20 T cell receptor beta chains below were found in one sample sequenced in a study of shared clonotypes between healthy human individuals. Only in-frame clones appear in the TCRdb table, and some are missing; sequencing was by immunoSEQ multiplex PCR. The sample consists of 450,000 to 600,000 clones, less than 85% of them appearing once. Sample: PBMCs. The receptor source for this set is a woman aged 40 to 50 in good health. Some clones in this sample may be carry-over from other donors' samples.

The chain combines TRBV20-1 with TRBJ1-1; D is unresolved. The germline V and J ends were trimmed by 6 bases and 0 bases, with 5 bases remaining between them. Germline V gene sequence: CDR1 DFQATT, CDR2 SNEGSKA (reference sequence). There are 11 residues in the CDR3. CDR3 residues: CSALLNTEAFF. CDR3 nucleotides: TGCAGTGCCCTACTGAACACTGAAGCTTTCTTT.

The table lists this clone with a few counts. The chain recombines TRBV10-3 with TRBJ1-1, with 7 bases fitting TRBD1. V shed 3 bases and J 3 bases; nucleotides not matched to a gene: 1. Germline-derived CDR1 and CDR2 are ENHRY and SYGVKD. CDR3 length: 13 residues. The CDR3 reads CAISEGGDTEAFF. CDR3 bases: TGTGCCATCAGTGAAGGGGGCGACACTGAAGCTTTCTTT.

This clone was counted only a few times. This chain uses TRBV6-5 with TRBJ2-3; a weak D match, TRBD1 (6 bases). This CDR3 region has 13 residues. Trimming took off 5 bases at V and 4 bases at J, with 10 bases between the two ends. The germline V gene encodes CDR1 MNHEY and CDR2 SVGAGI. In nucleotides, the CDR3 is TGTGCCAGCAGTAAACAGGGTGCAGATACGCAGTATTTT. It translates to CASSKQGADTQYF.

In DNA form, the CDR3 reads TGTGCCAGCAGCTCACGGACAGGGGAGGGAGAAAAACTGTTTTTT. This gives the protein CASSSRTGEGEKLFF. This rearrangement joins TRBV9 to TRBJ1-4; 9 bases line up with TRBD1. With V trimmed by 4 bases and J by 8 bases, 9 bases remained unmatched. Germline CDR1 SGDLS, CDR2 YYNGEE. The CDR3 sequence is 15 residues long.

The rearrangement links TRBV4-2 to TRBJ1-4; 10 bases map to TRBD1. CDR1 is LGHNA, CDR2 YNFKEQ, per germline. CDR3 length: 17 residues. Trimming at V came to 0 bases and at J to 3 bases, leaving 4 bases not matched to a gene. Here the CDR3 reads CASSQDPGTGANEKLFF. The CDR3 DNA reads TGTGCCAGCAGCCAAGATCCAGGGACAGGGGCTAATGAAAAACTGTTTTTT.

About this clone: A single base is all that separates this from a far larger clone, so a read error is likely. The chain links TRBV9 to TRBJ2-1; 7 bases line up with TRBD2. The germline CDR1 and CDR2 sequences are SGDLS and YYNGEE. The CDR3 contains 14 residues. The CDR3 reads CAGSVETSIDEQFF. In DNA form, the CDR3 reads TGTGCCGGCAGCGTCGAGACTAGCATCGATGAGCAGTTCTTC.

The rearrangement joins TRBV29-1 to TRBJ1-4; D is ambiguous. Looked up from germline, CDR1 is SQVTM and CDR2 is ANQGSEA. The CDR3 has 14 residues. Trimming cost V 5 bases and J 0 bases, with 10 bases left between them. CDR3 sequence reads: CSVYDTSTNEKLFF. The CDR3 DNA reads as TGCAGCGTTTATGACACATCAACTAATGAAAAACTGTTTTTT.

The chain employs TRBV19 and TRBJ1-2; weak D call: TRBD1 (6 bases). Trimming cost V 5 bases and J 4 bases, with 17 bases left between them. This CDR3 is 15 amino acids long. Germline-derived CDR1 and CDR2 are LNHDA and SQIVND (reference sequence). CDR3 in amino acids: CASSPQGGKGYGYTF. As DNA, the CDR3 is TGTGCCAGTAGTCCACAAGGGGGAAAGGGCTATGGCTACACCTTC.

This sequence joins TRBV7-2 and TRBJ2-3; no definite D call. Germline CDR1 is SGHTA and CDR2 is FQGNSA. This CDR3 region has 16 residues. V was pared by 1 base and J by 2 bases, with 13 bases between. The CDR3 region is CASSLVVQRPTDTQYF. The CDR3 nucleotides are TGTGCCAGCAGCTTAGTGGTCCAGCGCCCCACAGATACGCAGTATTTT.

The count of this clone is one. This sequence may be a read error, since a much larger clone differs from it by one base. The rearrangement joins TRBV25-1 to TRBJ2-7; 7 nucleotides align to TRBD2. Per the germline V gene, CDR1 is MGHDK and CDR2 is SYGVNS. The CDR3 has 16 residues. V shed 4 bases, J shed 2 bases, and the junction held 11 bases outside the gene matches. The CDR3 protein is CASSAGSGYLPYEQYF. DNA for the CDR3: TGTGCCAGCAGTGCCGGTAGCGGGTACCTTCCCTACGAGCAGTACTTC.

The chain links TRBV28 to TRBJ2-7; TRBD2 aligns across 10 bases. The length of the CDR3 is 16 residues. V dropped 2 bases and J dropped 5; count of bases not matched to a gene: 9. CDR1 and CDR2 (germline): MDHEN, SYDVKM. The CDR3 loop is CASSLLSGLAMHEQYF. The CDR3 nucleotides read TGTGCCAGCAGTTTACTCTCGGGACTAGCGATGCACGAGCAGTACTTC.

The chain employs TRBV28 and TRBJ2-2; D not resolved. V lost 2 bases and J lost 9, with 4 bases in between. Germline V gene data show CDR1 as MDHEN and CDR2 as SYDVKM. There are 11 residues in the CDR3. The CDR3 here is CASSLRRELFF. CDR3 DNA sequence: TGTGCCAGCAGTTTAAGGAGGGAGCTGTTTTTT.

The chain carries TRBV5-3 and TRBJ2-7; tentatively, D is TRBD1 or TRBD2 (5 bases each). TRBV5-3 belongs to the ORF category, with a function that is uncertain. The CDR3 runs to 18 residues. V lost 10 bases, J lost 6 bases, and 35 bases lay in between. CDR3 nucleotides: TGTGCCGGACCCGAGGGTTTTATAAGATTTAGGGGTTCGGGCGAGCAGTACTTC. Protein product: CAGPEGFIRFRGSGEQYF.

This chain uses TRBV2 with TRBJ2-2, with 11 nucleotides matching TRBD2. J was trimmed by 4 bases and V by 6 bases; bases with no gene match: 1. The germline CDR1 and CDR2 sequences are SNHLY and FYNNEI. This CDR3 has 14 amino acids. Here the CDR3 reads CASRTSGTTGELFF. The CDR3 nucleotides are TGTGCCAGCAGGACTAGCGGGACCACCGGGGAGCTGTTTTTT.

This clone was counted a few times. V and J are TRBV10-3 and TRBJ2-6; 8 bases match TRBD1. The CDR3 has 17 amino acids. The ends lost 6 bases at V and 0 bases at J; junction bases unmatched: 7. Germline lookup yields CDR1 ENHRY and CDR2 SYGVKD. The chain's CDR3 is CAISGTGSNSGANVLTF. The CDR3 coding sequence is TGTGCCATCAGCGGGACAGGCAGTAACTCTGGGGCCAACGTCCTGACTTTC.

The chain couples TRBV6-5 to TRBJ1-5; 7 positions agree with TRBD1. V shed 6 bases and J 2 bases; nucleotides not matched to a gene: 4. CDR3 length equals 14 residues. Germline CDR1 is MNHEY and CDR2 is SVGAGI. CDR3: CASSRGIGNQPQHF. CDR3 bases: TGTGCCAGCAGCAGGGGGATCGGCAATCAGCCCCAGCATTTT.

V and J are TRBV6-4 and TRBJ2-2; D possibly corresponds to TRBD2 (6 bases). Germline values: CDR1 MRHNA, CDR2 SNTAGT. The CDR3 is 15 amino acids. V was cut by 2 bases and J by 4 bases, with 11 bases left in between. CDR3 nucleotide sequence: TGTGCCAGCAGTGACGGGCCGGGAGCCACCGGGGAGCTGTTTTTT. Protein: CASSDGPGATGELFF.

The chain combines TRBV4-2 with TRBJ2-1; D remains unclear. V lost 0 bases and J lost 6, with 15 bases in between. This CDR3 contains 16 residues. Germline assignment: CDR1 LGHNA and CDR2 YNFKEQ. The CDR3 loop reads CASSQDLQTPLNEQFF. CDR3 DNA: TGTGCCAGCAGCCAAGATCTGCAGACTCCCCTCAATGAGCAGTTCTTC.

CDR3 sequence (DNA): TGTGCCAGTAGTATAAAACAGGGGTTCTACGAGCAGTACTTC. Its translation is CASSIKQGFYEQYF. The chain uses TRBV19 and TRBJ2-7; TRBD1 matches at 7 bases. Looked up from germline, CDR1 is LNHDA and CDR2 is SQIVND (reference sequence). The CDR3 has 14 amino acids. The ends lost 2 bases at V and 3 bases at J; junction bases unmatched: 4.

This clone was recorded at least ten times. The rearrangement joins TRBV14 to TRBJ1-5; D may be TRBD1 (6 bases). Germline CDR1 reads SGHDN; CDR2 reads FVKESK. The length of the CDR3 is 13 residues. V was trimmed by 4 bases and J by 4 bases, leaving 8 bases between them. The CDR3 reads CASSLTGNQPQHF. DNA for the CDR3: TGTGCCAGCAGCCTGACAGGAAATCAGCCCCAGCATTTT.